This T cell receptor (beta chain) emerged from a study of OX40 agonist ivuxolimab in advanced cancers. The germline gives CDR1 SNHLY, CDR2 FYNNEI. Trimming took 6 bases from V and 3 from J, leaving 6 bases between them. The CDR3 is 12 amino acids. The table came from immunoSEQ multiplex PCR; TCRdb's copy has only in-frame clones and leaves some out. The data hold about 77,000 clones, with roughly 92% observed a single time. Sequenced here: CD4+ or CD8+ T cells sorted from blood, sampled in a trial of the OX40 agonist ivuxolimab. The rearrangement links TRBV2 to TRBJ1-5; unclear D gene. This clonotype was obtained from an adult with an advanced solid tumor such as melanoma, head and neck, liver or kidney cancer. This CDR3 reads CASRGFNQPQHF. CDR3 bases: TGTGCCAGCAGGGGATTCAATCAGCCCCAGCATTTT.